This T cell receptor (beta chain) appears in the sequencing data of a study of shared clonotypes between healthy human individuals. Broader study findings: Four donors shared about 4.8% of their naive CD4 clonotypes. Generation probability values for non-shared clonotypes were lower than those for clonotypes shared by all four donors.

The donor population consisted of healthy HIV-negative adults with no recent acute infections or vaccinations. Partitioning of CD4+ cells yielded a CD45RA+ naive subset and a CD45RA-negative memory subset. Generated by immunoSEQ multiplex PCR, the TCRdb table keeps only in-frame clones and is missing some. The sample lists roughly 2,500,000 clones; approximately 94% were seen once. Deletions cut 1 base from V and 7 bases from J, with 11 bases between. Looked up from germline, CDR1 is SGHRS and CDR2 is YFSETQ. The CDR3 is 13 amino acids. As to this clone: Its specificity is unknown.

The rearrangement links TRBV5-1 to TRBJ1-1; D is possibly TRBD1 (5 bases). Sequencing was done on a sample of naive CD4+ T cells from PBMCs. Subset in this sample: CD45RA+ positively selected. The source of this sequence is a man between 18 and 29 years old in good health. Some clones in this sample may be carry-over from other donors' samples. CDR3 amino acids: CASSLLGTSEAFF. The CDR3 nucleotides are TGCGCCAGCAGCTTGTTAGGGACCAGTGAAGCTTTCTTT.